This T cell receptor (beta chain) was obtained from a study of blood T cell repertoires in COVID-19. Study context: The analysed material was cDNA or gDNA that came from T cells, B-cell-depleted T cells, or PBMCs.

All enrollees were about 18 to 90 years old and from around 25 US areas. Cohort placement rested on clinical history that participants reported themselves. This clone was detected a few times. The CDR3 contains 16 residues. Looked up from germline, CDR1 is MNHEY and CDR2 is SMNVEV (reference sequence). The V segment lost 2 bases and the J segment 1 base; nucleotides outside the gene matches: 7. The assay was immunoSEQ multiplex PCR, and TCRdb's table has in-frame clones only and misses some. The table lists 430,000 or so clones, roughly 90% of them singletons, with approximately 1.8% in the top ten. The sequenced sample was PBMCs or T cells enriched from blood (not recorded which). This chain joins TRBV27 and TRBJ1-2; 7 nucleotides line up with TRBD1. The sequence was obtained from a woman aged 40 to 49 who had recovered from COVID-19. CDR3 sequence reads: CASSLRPGTDNYGYTF. The CDR3 DNA sequence: TGTGCCAGCAGTTTAAGGCCCGGGACAGATAACTATGGCTACACCTTC.